The 27 T cell receptor beta chains reported below all come from one sample, sequenced in a study of shared clonotypes between healthy human individuals. Assay: immunoSEQ multiplex PCR; the TCRdb copy retains only in-frame clones and omits some. In the table there are roughly 1 million clones, 75% to 85% of which are singletons. Sequenced material: memory CD4+ T cells from PBMCs. Subset specified: CD45RA-negative fraction. Every receptor here comes from a man aged 18 to 30 in good health. Some clones in this sample may be carry-over from other donors' samples.

This clone came up once. V is TRBV28 and J is TRBJ1-4; D is perhaps TRBD1 (6 bases). The CDR3 is 15 residues long. Germline CDR1 and CDR2: MDHEN and SYDVKM. Trimming pared 6 bases from V and 8 bases from J, leaving 19 bases between. DNA of the CDR3: TGTGCCAGCAGGAGCTCGGGGGGGGCCGGGGAAAAACTGTTTTTT. It is translated as CASRSSGGAGEKLFF.

The chain is built from TRBV25-1 and TRBJ1-1, with TRBD1 as a possible D gene (5 bases). The CDR3 has 14 residues. The V gene's germline CDR1 is MGHDK and CDR2 SYGVNS. The V end lost 8 bases, the J end lost 0 bases, and 13 bases lay between the germline ends. In nucleotides, the CDR3 is TGTGCCAGCTGGGGCGGCCGGATGAACACTGAAGCTTTCTTT. This gives the protein CASWGGRMNTEAFF.

The chain couples TRBV29-1 to TRBJ1-2; D possibly corresponds to TRBD1 (6 bases). Trimming cost V 7 bases and J 0 bases, with 12 bases left between them. Germline V gives CDR1 SQVTM, CDR2 ANQGSEA. This CDR3 region has 13 residues. DNA of the CDR3: TGCAGCGCCGTGGGACAAGCTAACTATGGCTACACCTTC. Its protein is CSAVGQANYGYTF. Combining the CDR3 with reference TRBV29-1 and TRBJ1-2 gives the whole variable domain SAVISQKPSRDICQRGTSLTIQCQVDSQVTMMFWYRQQPGQSLTLIATANQGSEATYESGFVIDKFPISRPNLTFSTLTVSNMSPEDSSIYLCSAVGQANYGYTFGSGTRLTVV.

This chain joins TRBV2 and TRBJ2-1; TRBD1 is a possible D gene (5 bases). Between the trimmed V and J ends, which lost 8 bases and 8 bases, there was a span of 7 bases. Germline lookup yields CDR1 SNHLY and CDR2 FYNNEI. This CDR3 is 10 amino acids long. The CDR3 nucleotides read TGTGCCAGCGGGGCATATGAGCAGTTCTTC. Protein: CASGAYEQFF.

The chain recombines TRBV4-1 with TRBJ1-2, with 10 bases lining up with TRBD1. The trim removed 2 bases at V and 7 bases at J, leaving 4 bases unmatched. This CDR3 has 14 amino acids. Per germline, CDR1 MGHRA and CDR2 YSYEKL. CDR3 protein: CASSQPGQGPGYTF. CDR3 nucleotides: TGCGCCAGCAGCCAACCGGGACAGGGGCCTGGCTACACCTTC.

On this clone itself: Other DNA sequences in the same sample also yield this CDR3. CDR3 DNA: TGTGCCAGCTCACTAACAGGGTCGGACACTGAAGCTTTCTTT. Its protein is CASSLTGSDTEAFF. This chain links TRBV18 with TRBJ1-1, with a tentative D call TRBD1 (6 bases). Trimming pared 4 bases from V and 3 bases from J, leaving 12 bases between. The V gene's germline CDR1 is KGHSH and CDR2 LQKENI. The CDR3 consists of 14 residues.

The genes are TRBV5-1 and TRBJ1-5; D remains unclear. The CDR3 totals 15 residues. Per the germline V gene, CDR1 is SGHRS and CDR2 is YFSETQ. V lost 1 base and J lost 6, with 14 bases in between. CDR3: CASSLNDREGQPQHF. The CDR3 DNA reads as TGCGCCAGCAGCTTGAATGATCGCGAGGGTCAGCCCCAGCATTTT.

The rearrangement uses TRBV27 and TRBJ2-7, with TRBD2 matching over 11 bases. This CDR3 has 16 residues. CDR1 and CDR2 from the germline V gene are MNHEY and SMNVEV (reference sequence). V was pared by 6 bases and J by 5 bases, with 12 bases of the junction left unmatched. DNA of the CDR3: TGTGCCAGCAGCCTTATAACTAGCGGGAGATCCGACGAGCAGTACTTC. Its translation: CASSLITSGRSDEQYF.

Comments on this clone: The sample holds other DNA sequences that translate to the same CDR3. The rearrangement uses TRBV18 and TRBJ2-7; 11 bases map to TRBD1. Germline CDR1 KGHSH, CDR2 LQKENI. V was pared by 5 bases and J by 3 bases, with 3 bases of the junction left unmatched. The CDR3 has 14 amino acids. CDR3 bases: TGTGCCAGCTCATCCGGGACAGGGGGCTACGAGCAGTACTTC. It yields the protein CASSSGTGGYEQYF.

This clone has just one count. The chain uses TRBV11-3 and TRBJ2-1, with D possibly matching TRBD1 (5 bases). The germline gives CDR1 SGHNT, CDR2 YENEEA. V was pared by 4 bases and J by 5 bases, with 27 bases between. The CDR3 loop spans 19 amino acids. The DNA for the CDR3 is TGTGCCAGCAGCTCCCAGCCCCCTCCCCATGATGGGGCAAACAATGAGCAGTTCTTC. It codes for CASSSQPPPHDGANNEQFF.

This chain joins TRBV7-2 and TRBJ2-3; 7 bases map to TRBD1. Germline trimming cut 4 bases from V and 3 bases from J; bases unmatched to any gene: 7. This CDR3 has 15 amino acids. Germline lookup yields CDR1 SGHTA and CDR2 FQGNSA. CDR3 amino acids: CASSSDRAGTDTQYF. The CDR3 coding sequence is TGTGCCAGCAGCTCCGACAGGGCAGGGACAGATACGCAGTATTTT.

The gene calls are TRBV4-3 and TRBJ2-6; D remains unclear. From germline, CDR1 is LGHNA and CDR2 YSLEER. The CDR3 has 16 residues. Trimming cost V 4 bases and J 0 bases, with 10 bases left between them. CDR3 bases: TGCGCCAGCAGCCCGACAAGGAGCTCTGGGGCCAACGTCCTGACTTTC. Translated: CASSPTRSSGANVLTF.

V usage is TRBV7-2 and J usage is TRBJ2-7, with D unclear. Germline values: CDR1 SGHTA, CDR2 FQGNSA. This CDR3 has 15 amino acids. The V end lost 1 base, the J end lost 0 bases, and 10 bases lay between the germline ends. CDR3 in DNA: TGTGCCAGCAGCTTAGAGTGGCGCAGCTCCTACGAGCAGTACTTC. The encoded protein is CASSLEWRSSYEQYF.

The chain joins TRBV5-1 to TRBJ1-4, with 7 nucleotides matching TRBD1. The V gene's germline CDR1 is SGHRS and CDR2 YFSETQ. V shed 4 bases, J shed 8 bases, and the junction held 8 bases outside the gene matches. The CDR3 extends over 14 amino acids. The CDR3 DNA follows: TGCGCCAGCAGCGTCACAGGGGTAGAAGAAAAACTGTTTTTT. Translation: CASSVTGVEEKLFF. Together with reference TRBV5-1 and TRBJ1-4, the CDR3 gives the full variable domain: KAGVTQTPRYLIKTRGQQVTLSCSPISGHRSVSWYQQTPGQGLQFLFEYFSETQRNKGNFPGRFSGRQFSNSRSEMNVSTLELGDSALYLCASSVTGVEEKLFFGSGTQLSVL.

The chain uses TRBV28 and TRBJ1-5; the D gene is possibly TRBD1 (5 bases). The CDR3 consists of 15 residues. Germline CDR1 MDHEN, CDR2 SYDVKM. Trimming took 8 bases from V and 4 from J, leaving 18 bases between them. The DNA of the CDR3 is TGTGCCAGCGGACTATACGGGACGGCTAATCAGCCCCAGCATTTT. It translates to CASGLYGTANQPQHF.

The chain couples TRBV29-1 to TRBJ2-7; D is unresolved. Germline CDR1 and CDR2: SQVTM and ANQGSEA. V lost 7 bases and J 1 base, leaving 23 bases between the germline ends. The length of the CDR3 is 16 residues. The CDR3 coding sequence is TGCAGCGCATCAGTCCTTGACCAAGCCATTTCCTACGAGCAGTACTTC. Translating it yields CSASVLDQAISYEQYF.

The V call is TRBV4-1, the J call TRBJ2-7; TRBD2 aligns across 14 bases. V lost 3 bases and J lost 7; bases outside the gene matches: 5. The CDR3 has 15 amino acids. Germline lookup yields CDR1 MGHRA and CDR2 YSYEKL. CDR3 DNA sequence: TGCGCCAGCAGCCAGACTAGCGGGAGGGCCGGAGAGCAGTACTTC. Protein sequence: CASSQTSGRAGEQYF.

The chain couples TRBV5-4 to TRBJ2-7; 11 positions agree with TRBD1. The CDR3 has 15 residues. V lost 4 bases, J lost 3 bases, and 6 bases stayed unmatched. Germline V gene data show CDR1 as SGHNT and CDR2 as YYREEE (reference sequence). CDR3 in DNA: TGTGCCAGCAGCCCGGGGACAGGGGGAAACTACGAGCAGTACTTC. Translated: CASSPGTGGNYEQYF.

The chain links TRBV6-1 to TRBJ2-3; TRBD2 matches at 7 bases. Trimming removed 0 bases from V and 3 bases from J; junction bases left unmatched: 6. CDR3 length: 16 residues. The germline CDR1 and CDR2 sequences are MNHNS and SASEGT. CDR3 in DNA: TGTGCCAGCAGTGAAGCTGGGGGGAGGGTGACAGATACGCAGTATTTT. Protein: CASSEAGGRVTDTQYF.

This clone has a single count. The genes are TRBV27 and TRBJ2-7; D gene unclear. CDR1 and CDR2 (germline): MNHEY, SMNVEV (reference sequence). Trimming took 4 bases from V and 0 from J, leaving 13 bases between them. The CDR3 totals 15 residues. The DNA of the CDR3 is TGTGCCAGCAGTTCCATCGATTACAGCTCCTACGAGCAGTACTTC. Residues: CASSSIDYSSYEQYF.

This clone was seen just once. V usage is TRBV5-1 and J usage is TRBJ2-5, with TRBD1 matching over 10 bases. Germline values: CDR1 SGHRS, CDR2 YFSETQ. V was pared by 4 bases and J by 3 bases, with 6 bases of the junction left unmatched. The CDR3 spans 15 residues. The CDR3 is CASSQAGTGEETQYF. In DNA, the CDR3 is TGCGCCAGCAGCCAAGCCGGGACAGGGGAAGAGACCCAGTACTTC.

The chain recombines TRBV6-5 with TRBJ2-1; D perhaps matches TRBD2 (5 bases). There are 14 residues in the CDR3. CDR1 and CDR2 from the germline V gene are MNHEY and SVGAGI. The V and J ends lost 0 bases and 6 bases respectively, with 9 bases between them. CDR3 region: CASSYSTRSNEQFF. Here the CDR3 DNA reads TGTGCCAGCAGTTACTCTACTAGATCCAATGAGCAGTTCTTC.

V usage is TRBV7-2 and J usage is TRBJ2-5, with D perhaps being TRBD1 or TRBD2 (5 bases each). The germline CDR1 and CDR2 sequences are SGHTA and FQGNSA. The length of the CDR3 is 15 residues. Trimming pared 3 bases from V and 0 bases from J, leaving 11 bases between. CDR3 nucleotide sequence: TGTGCCAGCAGCTTGCTAGGGACGGACCAAGAGACCCAGTACTTC. It is translated as CASSLLGTDQETQYF.

This clone was observed a single time. The V and J genes are TRBV7-2 and TRBJ2-3; 10 nucleotides align to TRBD1. This CDR3 spans 17 amino acids. V shed 4 bases, J shed 5 bases, and the junction held 12 bases outside the gene matches. CDR1 and CDR2 (germline): SGHTA, FQGNSA. The CDR3 region has the DNA TGTGCCAGCAGCTCCACCCCCGGGACAGGGGCTATAGATACGCAGTATTTT. Amino acids: CASSSTPGTGAIDTQYF.

V gene TRBV6-1 combines with J gene TRBJ2-7; D may be TRBD1 (6 bases). CDR3 size: 15 residues. The germline CDR1 and CDR2 sequences are MNHNS and SASEGT. The V end was cut by 6 bases, the J end by 0 bases, with 15 bases between. The CDR3 DNA reads as TGTGCCAGCAGATCCGGGACAACAAGCTCCTACGAGCAGTACTTC. The encoded protein is CASRSGTTSSYEQYF.

The genes are TRBV6-5 and TRBJ1-2, with 8 bases that match TRBD1. The ends lost 4 bases at V and 6 bases at J; junction bases unmatched: 10. This CDR3 has 15 amino acids. Germline values: CDR1 MNHEY, CDR2 SVGAGI. The CDR3 loop is CASSSPGGSLDGYTF. In nucleotides, the CDR3 is TGTGCCAGCAGTTCTCCAGGGGGCAGTTTGGATGGCTACACCTTC.

The chain has TRBV28 and TRBJ2-7, with 7 bases that match TRBD2. The CDR3 consists of 17 residues. In germline, CDR1 is MDHEN, CDR2 SYDVKM. The J segment lost 2 bases and the V segment lost 7 bases, leaving 17 bases of the junction unmatched. The CDR3 DNA reads TGTGCCAGCATCCCGCCCCCGGGGCAGCGGGGAACCTACGAGCAGTACTTC. This translates into CASIPPPGQRGTYEQYF.